Listed here are 11 T cell receptor beta chains from one sample, sequenced in a study of beta chain features in type 1 diabetes. The sequenced template was cDNA made from the entire isolated RNA. Using immunoSEQ multiplex PCR, the repertoire was profiled, and TCRdb retains in-frame clones only, with some absent. The table includes roughly 500,000 clones, approximately 30% detected once. Source material: naive CD4+ T cells from blood. The receptor set was obtained from a man between 18 and 35 years old in good health.

This sequence joins TRBV29-1 and TRBJ1-1, with D unresolved. CDR3 length: 12 amino acids. Germline V gene lookup returns CDR1 SQVTM and CDR2 ANQGSEA. V was cut by 4 bases and J by 1 base, with 7 bases left in between. CDR3 protein: CSVVTQNTEAFF. The CDR3 coding sequence is TGCAGCGTTGTAACCCAGAACACTGAAGCTTTCTTT. Full variable domain (outside the CDR3, taken from reference TRBV29-1 and TRBJ1-1): SAVISQKPSRDICQRGTSLTIQCQVDSQVTMMFWYRQQPGQSLTLIATANQGSEATYESGFVIDKFPISRPNLTFSTLTVSNMSPEDSSIYLCSVVTQNTEAFFGQGTRLTVV.

This clone was observed a handful of times. Other nucleotide sequences from this sample produce the same CDR3. The chain couples TRBV30 to TRBJ2-1, with a possible D match to TRBD2 (6 bases). Trimming shortened V by 0 bases and J by 1 base, and 10 bases separated the two germline ends. Germline CDR1 GTSNPN, CDR2 SVGIG (reference sequence). The CDR3 is 15 amino acids. CDR3 bases: TGTGCCTGGAGTGTACTGGCGGGATCCTACAATGAGCAGTTCTTC. It codes for CAWSVLAGSYNEQFF.

This clone has just a few counts. J is TRBJ1-2 and V is TRBV30, with D unresolved. Trimming cost V 3 bases and J 3 bases, with 14 bases left between them. The CDR3 length is 14 residues. Germline values: CDR1 GTSNPN, CDR2 SVGIG (reference sequence). The CDR3 region has the DNA TGTGCCTGGAGCAGACGGGCGGAACACTATGGCTACACCTTC. Its translation: CAWSRRAEHYGYTF.

In its sample, this clone was seen a few times. The chain links TRBV19 to TRBJ2-5, with D possibly being TRBD2 (5 bases). This CDR3 is built from 12 residues. The ends were cut back, 10 bases at V and 7 bases at J, with 16 bases in the middle. Per the germline V gene, CDR1 is LNHDA and CDR2 is SQIVND (reference sequence). The CDR3 nucleotides are TGTGCCAATACTAGGGTCCAGAGGACCCAGTACTTC. Translating gives CANTRVQRTQYF.

This sequence joins TRBV7-6 and TRBJ2-7; unclear D gene. The germline V gene has CDR1 SGHVS and CDR2 FNYEAQ. The CDR3 consists of 15 residues. Trimming took 3 bases from V and 0 from J, leaving 12 bases between them. CDR3: CASSFFSPDSYEQYF. CDR3 DNA: TGTGCCAGCAGCTTTTTCAGCCCCGACTCCTACGAGCAGTACTTC.

The chain joins TRBV7-9 to TRBJ2-7, with D perhaps matching TRBD2 (6 bases). CDR1 SEHNR and CDR2 FQNEAQ come from the germline V gene (reference sequence). The CDR3 spans 15 residues. Trimming pared 0 bases from V and 0 bases from J, leaving 9 bases between. The CDR3 nucleotides read TGTGCCAGCAGCTTAGCTACTAGCTTCTCCTACGAGCAGTACTTC. This gives the protein CASSLATSFSYEQYF.

The rearrangement links TRBV20-1 to TRBJ1-2; D gene unclear. Germline V lookup: CDR1 DFQATT, CDR2 SNEGSKA (reference sequence). V dropped 3 bases and J dropped 8 bases, with 10 bases sitting between them. There are 11 residues in the CDR3. The CDR3 sequence is CSASPVSGYTF. CDR3 DNA: TGCAGTGCTAGTCCGGTATCCGGCTACACCTTC.

This clone appeared once. The rearrangement joins TRBV7-2 to TRBJ2-7; 7 bases map to TRBD1. Trimming removed 1 base from V and 2 bases from J; junction bases left unmatched: 5. CDR3 size: 15 residues. CDR1 SGHTA and CDR2 FQGNSA come from the germline V gene. The CDR3 coding sequence is TGTGCCAGCAGCTTAGTCCCGGGACAGACCTACGAGCAGTACTTC. The encoded protein is CASSLVPGQTYEQYF. Drawing the rest from reference TRBV7-2 and TRBJ2-7, the complete variable domain is GAGVSQSPSNKVTEKGKDVELRCDPISGHTALYWYRQSLGQGLEFLIYFQGNSAPDKSGLPSDRFSAERTGGSVSTLTIQRTQQEDSAVYLCASSLVPGQTYEQYFGPGTRLTVT.

V gene TRBV7-2 combines with J gene TRBJ2-3; D may match TRBD1 or TRBD2 (6 bases each). The CDR3 spans 17 residues. Trimming took off 0 bases at V and 3 bases at J, with 16 bases between the two ends. The germline gives CDR1 SGHTA, CDR2 FQGNSA. CDR3: CASSLARLGGGTDTQYF. The CDR3 DNA sequence: TGTGCCAGCAGCTTAGCGCGCCTAGGAGGGGGGACAGATACGCAGTATTTT.

This chain uses TRBV14 with TRBJ1-5; 8 nucleotides match TRBD1. This CDR3 is built from 14 residues. The ends lost 1 base at V and 4 bases at J; junction bases unmatched: 0. Per germline, CDR1 SGHDN and CDR2 FVKESK. Here the CDR3 DNA reads TGTGCCAGCAGCCAAGGGACAGGGAATCAGCCCCAGCATTTT. As protein: CASSQGTGNQPQHF.

This clone was counted only a few times. The J gene is TRBJ1-1, the V gene TRBV7-9; no clear D. This CDR3 is built from 15 residues. Deletions cut 2 bases from V and 0 bases from J, with 10 bases between. CDR1 SEHNR and CDR2 FQNEAQ come from the germline V gene (reference sequence). CDR3: CASSLMAVMNTEAFF. CDR3 DNA sequence: TGTGCCAGCAGCTTAATGGCCGTGATGAACACTGAAGCTTTCTTT. Looking up the rest from reference TRBV7-9 and TRBJ1-1 gives the full variable domain: DTGVSQNPRHKITKRGQNVTFRCDPISEHNRLYWYRQTLGQGPEFLTYFQNEAQLEKSRLLSDRFSAERPKGSFSTLEIQRTEQGDSAMYLCASSLMAVMNTEAFFGQGTRLTVV.